The 26 T cell receptor beta chains below come from one sample, sequenced in a study of cytomegalovirus exposure and HLA in healthy donors. TCRdb's table, derived via immunoSEQ multiplex PCR, lists solely in-frame clones and lacks some. Of 100,000 to 150,000 clones in the sample, around 94% are singletons; the top ten hold less than 1.5%. Sequenced sample: PBMCs. Every receptor here comes from a woman aged 18-29 years in good health and CMV-seronegative.

DNA for the CDR3: TGTGCCAGCAGCGTCAGGGGTCGGTATTCACCCCTCCACTTT. Translating gives CASSVRGRYSPLHF. The V gene is TRBV28, the J gene TRBJ1-6, with a tentative D call TRBD1 (6 bases). The V gene's germline CDR1 is MDHEN and CDR2 SYDVKM. V was pared by 6 bases and J by 8 bases, with 14 bases between. This CDR3 contains 14 residues.

This chain joins TRBV14 and TRBJ2-3; no definite D call. Looked up from germline, CDR1 is SGHDN and CDR2 is FVKESK. Trimming stripped 3 bases from V and 1 base from J, with 8 bases between. This CDR3 is built from 14 residues. The CDR3 DNA reads as TGTGCCAGCAGCCACCCGGTAGGCACAGATACGCAGTATTTT. This codes for CASSHPVGTDTQYF.

The rearrangement uses TRBV9 and TRBJ2-4; TRBD1 is a possible D gene (6 bases). Germline V gene sequence: CDR1 SGDLS, CDR2 YYNGEE. V lost 1 base and J 0 bases, leaving 14 bases between the germline ends. The CDR3 length is 17 residues. The CDR3 loop is CASSVQRTEVAKNIQYF. CDR3 nucleotides: TGTGCCAGCAGCGTACAACGGACAGAAGTAGCCAAAAACATTCAGTACTTC.

This clone has more than one count but fewer than ten. The chain combines TRBV28 with TRBJ1-2, with D perhaps matching TRBD1 (5 bases). The CDR3 length is 13 residues. Germline CDR1 and CDR2: MDHEN and SYDVKM. Trimming cost V 3 bases and J 5 bases, with 10 bases left between them. CDR3 bases: TGTGCCAGCAGTTTTCCCCAGGGTTATGGCTACACCTTC. Amino acids: CASSFPQGYGYTF.

The V call is TRBV4-1, the J call TRBJ2-7; D uncertain. The CDR3 runs 15 residues. CDR1 and CDR2 (germline): MGHRA, YSYEKL. Between the trimmed V and J ends, which lost 0 bases and 1 base, there was a span of 10 bases. CDR3 region: CASSQDLTRSYEQYF. The DNA for the CDR3 is TGCGCCAGCAGCCAAGACCTAACCCGATCCTACGAGCAGTACTTC.

This clone was seen once. The CDR3: CASSKGSTNEKLFF. CDR3 nucleotide sequence: TGCGCCAGCAGCAAGGGGTCCACTAATGAAAAACTGTTTTTT. The chain recombines TRBV5-1 with TRBJ1-4, with D possibly matching TRBD1 (5 bases). Trimming shortened V by 4 bases and J by 2 bases, and 9 bases separated the two germline ends. CDR1 is SGHRS, CDR2 YFSETQ, per germline. The CDR3 runs 14 residues.

V and J are TRBV30 and TRBJ2-5; D unresolved. The CDR3 runs 15 residues. Germline V gives CDR1 GTSNPN, CDR2 SVGIG (reference sequence). V was trimmed by 2 bases and J by 5 bases, leaving 18 bases between them. CDR3 region: CAWSLSVLAFETQYF. In DNA form, the CDR3 reads TGTGCCTGGAGTTTGTCAGTCCTTGCTTTTGAGACCCAGTACTTC. The full variable domain, its missing parts supplied by reference TRBV30 and TRBJ2-5, is SQTIHQWPATLVQPVGSPLSLECTVEGTSNPNLYWYRQAAGRGLQLLFYSVGIGQISSEVPQNLSASRPQDRQFILSSKKLLLSDSGFYLCAWSLSVLAFETQYFGPGTRLLVL.

The chain couples TRBV28 to TRBJ2-1, with TRBD1 as a possible D gene (6 bases). Germline loops: CDR1 MDHEN, CDR2 SYDVKM. This CDR3 comprises 13 residues. Between the trimmed V and J ends, which lost 4 bases and 15 bases, there was a span of 19 bases. This chain's CDR3 is CASSSIDRPKGFF. DNA of the CDR3: TGTGCCAGCAGTTCAATCGACAGGCCAAAGGGGTTCTTC.

In its sample, this clone was seen once. This rearrangement joins TRBV9 to TRBJ2-1; D gene uncertain. Germline V gene sequence: CDR1 SGDLS, CDR2 YYNGEE. This CDR3 spans 12 amino acids. The V end was cut by 4 bases, the J end by 8 bases, with 10 bases between. The CDR3 reads CASSFPVDEQFF. The CDR3 region has the DNA TGTGCCAGCAGCTTTCCGGTCGATGAGCAGTTCTTC.

This clone was counted a single time. This sample also contains other DNA sequences that code for the same CDR3. The rearrangement links TRBV5-1 to TRBJ2-5; D is uncertain. The CDR3 is 11 residues long. Trimming took 3 bases from V and 2 from J, leaving 2 bases between them. Per the germline V gene, CDR1 is SGHRS and CDR2 is YFSETQ. CDR3 loop: CASSSQETQYF. The CDR3 nucleotides are TGCGCCAGCAGCTCGCAAGAGACCCAGTACTTC.

The chain carries TRBV28 and TRBJ1-6; D not certain. The CDR3 runs to 13 residues. The germline V and J ends were trimmed by 6 bases and 14 bases, with 17 bases remaining between them. Germline values: CDR1 MDHEN, CDR2 SYDVKM. The CDR3 here is CASSVATYDTLHF. CDR3 DNA: TGTGCCAGCAGCGTCGCGACATATGACACCCTCCACTTT.

The gene calls are TRBV7-3 and TRBJ2-1; D is possibly TRBD2 (6 bases). The CDR3 has 16 amino acids. V gave up 5 bases and J gave up 6 bases, with 20 bases separating them. CDR1 is SGHTA and CDR2 is FQGTGA in the germline V gene. CDR3 protein: CASSLVSGSGVNEQFF. The CDR3, as DNA: TGTGCCAGCAGCCTCGTTTCAGGGTCGGGGGTCAATGAGCAGTTCTTC.

The V and J genes are TRBV19 and TRBJ2-5; 7 nucleotides line up with TRBD1. CDR3 length: 13 amino acids. J lost 2 bases, V lost 5 bases, and 2 bases had no gene match. The germline CDR1 and CDR2 sequences are LNHDA and SQIVND (reference sequence). For the CDR3, the DNA is TGTGCCAGTAGTGTGGGACAGCAAGAGACCCAGTACTTC. Protein: CASSVGQQETQYF.

The V call is TRBV5-4, the J call TRBJ1-2; 7 positions agree with TRBD1. Per the germline V gene, CDR1 is SGHNT and CDR2 is YYREEE (reference sequence). Losses at the gene ends were 4 bases for V and 8 bases for J; bases not matched to a gene: 8. This CDR3 has 13 amino acids. In DNA, the CDR3 is TGTGCCAGCAGCCCGACAGGGATGGTCGGCTACACCTTC. Translation: CASSPTGMVGYTF.

This chain uses TRBV28 with TRBJ2-7; 8 nucleotides align to TRBD1. Germline lookup yields CDR1 MDHEN and CDR2 SYDVKM. The CDR3 runs 14 residues. Losses at the gene ends were 7 bases for V and 3 bases for J; bases not matched to a gene: 8. The CDR3 coding sequence is TGTGCCAGCAAGGAGACAGGGGCGATCTACGAGCAGTACTTC. Translated, it gives CASKETGAIYEQYF.

This rearrangement joins TRBV19 to TRBJ2-7; 8 nucleotides match TRBD1. The CDR3 runs to 14 residues. Germline CDR1 and CDR2: LNHDA and SQIVND (reference sequence). V lost 5 bases, J lost 4 bases, and 7 bases stayed unmatched. As DNA, the CDR3 is TGTGCCAGTAGTCCTCTGCAGGGGGCTTACGAGCAGTACTTC. Translated: CASSPLQGAYEQYF.

The gene calls are TRBV28 and TRBJ1-2; D is undetermined. Germline CDR1 MDHEN, CDR2 SYDVKM. V gave up 8 bases and J gave up 6 bases, with 13 bases separating them. The CDR3 extends over 12 amino acids. CDR3: CASLTSENGYTF. For the CDR3, the DNA is TGTGCCAGCCTGACTTCGGAGAATGGCTACACCTTC.

The J gene is TRBJ2-1, the V gene TRBV9; 13 bases map to TRBD2. This CDR3 comprises 18 residues. In germline, CDR1 is SGDLS, CDR2 YYNGEE. J was trimmed by 11 bases and V by 4 bases; bases with no gene match: 18. CDR3 amino acids: CASSYRAETSGRQPQQFF. The DNA of the CDR3 is TGTGCCAGCAGCTACCGAGCCGAGACTAGCGGGAGGCAACCCCAGCAGTTCTTC.

This chain connects TRBV10-2 to TRBJ2-7; 10 positions agree with TRBD1. The ends lost 5 bases at V and 4 bases at J; junction bases unmatched: 8. CDR1 is WSHSY and CDR2 is SAAADI in the germline V gene. The CDR3 is 15 amino acids. The CDR3 reads CASSSLGTGAYEQYF. As DNA, the CDR3 is TGCGCCAGCAGTTCCCTAGGGACAGGGGCGTACGAGCAGTACTTC.

This rearrangement joins TRBV6-5 to TRBJ2-7; D is unclear. This CDR3 contains 14 residues. Trimming stripped 0 bases from V and 3 bases from J, with 9 bases between. The V gene's germline CDR1 is MNHEY and CDR2 SVGAGI. The CDR3 sequence is CASSYSPGRYEQYF. CDR3 in DNA: TGTGCCAGCAGTTACTCCCCAGGCCGCTACGAGCAGTACTTC.

This clone was picked up a small number of times. The chain has TRBV19 and TRBJ1-2; D is ambiguous. Between the trimmed V and J ends, which lost 7 bases and 5 bases, there was a span of 20 bases. Germline V gene sequence: CDR1 LNHDA, CDR2 SQIVND (reference sequence). The CDR3 sequence is 15 residues long. CDR3 in DNA: TGTGCCAGTACCACCGCCCTTTTGGGGAGGTATGGCTACACCTTC. Its protein is CASTTALLGRYGYTF.

This clone was seen just once. V and J are TRBV10-1 and TRBJ2-2, with D possibly being TRBD2 (5 bases). CDR1 and CDR2 (germline): WNHNN, SYGVQD (reference sequence). Trimming left V 4 bases short and J 2 bases short, with 20 bases between. The CDR3 extends over 18 amino acids. The CDR3 DNA is TGCGCCAGCAGTGGGGGAGAACCCGACTTACTTAACACCGGGGAGCTGTTTTTT. Translated: CASSGGEPDLLNTGELFF.

The rearrangement joins TRBV6-1 to TRBJ1-4; 9 nucleotides align to TRBD1. V lost 6 bases and J lost 6; bases outside the gene matches: 5. The CDR3 has 14 amino acids. Germline lookup yields CDR1 MNHNS and CDR2 SASEGT. The CDR3 loop reads CASRDRGKDEKLFF. DNA of the CDR3: TGTGCCAGCAGAGACAGGGGGAAGGATGAAAAACTGTTTTTT.

DNA for the CDR3: TGTGCCAGCGTACTGAACAGGGGACCGAACACTGAAGCTTTCTTT. It codes for CASVLNRGPNTEAFF. The chain employs TRBV6-6 and TRBJ1-1; TRBD1 aligns across 7 bases. With 8 bases clipped from V and 1 base from J, the junction kept 10 bases outside the gene matches. Germline V gives CDR1 MNHNY, CDR2 SVGAGI (reference sequence). This CDR3 has 15 residues.

The J gene is TRBJ1-3, the V gene TRBV2; tentatively, D is TRBD1 (6 bases). Trimming removed 1 base from V and 1 base from J, with 8 bases in between. Germline CDR1 and CDR2: SNHLY and FYNNEI. This CDR3 spans 15 amino acids. The CDR3 DNA is TGTGCCAGCAGTGAAGGGGACACGTCTGGAAACACCATATATTTT. Protein sequence: CASSEGDTSGNTIYF.

This chain joins TRBV5-1 and TRBJ2-7; 10 positions agree with TRBD2. This CDR3 region has 15 residues. The germline V gene encodes CDR1 SGHRS and CDR2 YFSETQ. The V segment lost 4 bases and the J segment 7 bases; nucleotides outside the gene matches: 11. CDR3 bases: TGCGCCAGCAGCGGTACAGCGGGAGGGCCGCAGGAGCAGTACTTC. This gives the protein CASSGTAGGPQEQYF. Filled out from reference TRBV5-1 and TRBJ2-7, the complete variable domain reads KAGVTQTPRYLIKTRGQQVTLSCSPISGHRSVSWYQQTPGQGLQFLFEYFSETQRNKGNFPGRFSGRQFSNSRSEMNVSTLELGDSALYLCASSGTAGGPQEQYFGPGTRLTVT.